These 5 T cell receptor beta chains were all obtained from the same sample, sequenced in a study of blood T cell repertoires in COVID-19. Assay: immunoSEQ multiplex PCR; the TCRdb copy retains only in-frame clones and omits some. This sample carries some 200,000 clones, about 85% of them seen once, and the ten largest clones take about 14%. Sequencing input: peripheral blood. All receptors come from a woman between 70 and 85 years old with COVID-19, enrolled during active disease.

The chain joins TRBV6-5 to TRBJ2-7; 7 nucleotides match TRBD1. Germline V lookup: CDR1 MNHEY, CDR2 SVGAGI. The CDR3 is made up of 15 amino acids. V gave up 6 bases and J gave up 2 bases; unmatched junction bases: 10. The CDR3 region is CASRGTTQGTYEQYV. Here the CDR3 DNA reads TGTGCCAGCAGGGGAACAACACAGGGGACCTACGAGCAGTACGTC.

The table lists this clone with a few counts. The V and J genes are TRBV6-1 and TRBJ1-1; D is ambiguous. V was cut by 4 bases and J by 5 bases, with 20 bases left in between. Germline CDR1 is MNHNS and CDR2 is SASEGT. The CDR3 is made up of 16 amino acids. The CDR3 sequence: CASSVYPRVPGTEAFF. The CDR3 DNA sequence: TGTGCCAGCAGTGTTTACCCCCGGGTCCCGGGGACTGAAGCTTTCTTT.

The chain recombines TRBV14 with TRBJ2-1; 7 bases agree with TRBD2. The CDR3 is 13 amino acids. The germline V gene encodes CDR1 SGHDN and CDR2 FVKESK. The junction had 3 bases not matched to a gene; V was cut back by 1 base and J by 9 bases. CDR3 nucleotides: TGTGCCAGCAGCCAAGTGGGGAGGGGTGAGCAGTTCTTC. This translates into CASSQVGRGEQFF. The complete variable domain, with remaining parts taken from reference TRBV14 and TRBJ2-1, reads EAGVTQFPSHSVIEKGQTVTLRCDPISGHDNLYWYRRVMGKEIKFLLHFVKESKQDESGMPNNRFLAERTGGTYSTLKVQPAELEDSGVYFCASSQVGRGEQFFGPGTRLTVL.

The rearrangement links TRBV7-8 to TRBJ1-5; 8 bases are shared with TRBD1. The length of the CDR3 is 15 residues. V lost 5 bases to trimming and J lost 6 bases; unmatched junction nucleotides: 9. Per germline, CDR1 SGHVS and CDR2 FQNEAQ. CDR3 bases: TGTGCCAGCAGCAAAGGACAGGGAATGAGTCAGCCCCAGCATTTT. As protein: CASSKGQGMSQPQHF. Complete variable domain (other parts from reference TRBV7-8 and TRBJ1-5): GAGVSQSPRYKVAKRGQDVALRCDPISGHVSLFWYQQALGQGPEFLTYFQNEAQLDKSGLPSDRFFAERPEGSVSTLKIQRTQQEDSAVYLCASSKGQGMSQPQHFGDGTRLSIL.

This clone was picked up a small number of times. V is TRBV5-6 and J is TRBJ2-2; TRBD2 aligns across 13 bases. The trim removed 4 bases at V and 3 bases at J, leaving 6 bases unmatched. There are 17 residues in the CDR3. Germline CDR1 reads SGHDT; CDR2 reads YYEEEE. In DNA, the CDR3 is TGTGCCAGCAGCCAATTAACTAGCGGGAGGGACACCGGGGAGCTGTTTTTT. Amino acid sequence: CASSQLTSGRDTGELFF.